Each of the 30 T cell receptor beta chains below was sequenced from the same sample in a study of post-analysis software for immune sequencing data. Study-level results: In patients, TRBV5-6, TRBV5-1 and TRBV20-1 belonged to roughly five TRBV segments found more frequently than in controls.

Prepared TCR beta cDNA libraries contained unique molecular identifiers. Via MiXCR, TCRdb re-called the PCR reads, giving one row per CDR3 protein. Seen here are about 500,000 distinct CDR3 sequences, approximately 45% observed once, and the top ten hold about 12%. For these TCRs, the target antigens are not known. Material for sequencing was blood. These receptors were collected from a girl under 18 with multiple sclerosis.

This chain uses TRBV5-1 with TRBJ2-2; 7 bases are shared with TRBD1. Germline trimming cut 4 bases from V and 7 bases from J; bases unmatched to any gene: 4. CDR1 SGHRS and CDR2 YFSETQ come from the germline V gene. CDR3 length: 13 amino acids. CDR3: CASSGQGVGELFF. DNA of the CDR3: TGCGCCAGCAGCGGCCAGGGGGTCGGGGAGCTGTTTTTT.

The V gene is TRBV7-3, the J gene TRBJ2-1; tentative D call: TRBD1 (5 bases). This CDR3 has 13 amino acids. The ends were cut back, 6 bases at V and 4 bases at J, with 10 bases in the middle. CDR1 and CDR2 (germline): SGHTA, FQGTGA. The CDR3 bases are TGTGCCAGCAGTCGTACAGGTTACAATGAGCAGTTCTTC. Its translation: CASSRTGYNEQFF.

The chain carries TRBV28 and TRBJ2-5; 7 positions match TRBD2. This CDR3 is 12 amino acids long. Germline CDR1 and CDR2: MDHEN and SYDVKM. Trimming removed 5 bases from V and 11 bases from J; junction bases left unmatched: 8. The CDR3 loop reads CASSQTSSEQYF. Written as DNA, the CDR3 is TGTGCCAGCAGTCAGACTAGCAGTGAGCAGTACTTC.

This clonotype was observed a handful of times. The V and J genes are TRBV20-1 and TRBJ2-7; D is unclear. The CDR3 runs to 13 residues. The germline V gene has CDR1 DFQATT and CDR2 SNEGSKA (reference sequence). V lost 4 bases and J lost 0, with 10 bases in between. CDR3 sequence reads: CSAKAESSYEQYF. CDR3 bases: TGCAGTGCTAAGGCTGAGAGCTCCTACGAGCAGTACTTC.

The chain couples TRBV4-1 to TRBJ2-7; a weak D match, TRBD1 (5 bases). The germline CDR1 and CDR2 sequences are MGHRA and YSYEKL. V lost 4 bases and J lost 2, with 12 bases in between. The CDR3 runs to 14 residues. The CDR3 protein is CASSLNLGAYEQYF. CDR3 coding DNA: TGCGCCAGCAGCCTTAATTTAGGGGCCTACGAGCAGTACTTC.

The V gene is TRBV9, the J gene TRBJ2-7; 7 positions match TRBD2. Trimming removed 0 bases from V and 2 bases from J; junction bases left unmatched: 5. Germline V gives CDR1 SGDLS, CDR2 YYNGEE. The CDR3 is made up of 15 amino acids. This chain's CDR3 is CASSVGGGQAYEQYF. CDR3 bases: TGTGCCAGCAGCGTAGGGGGAGGGCAAGCCTACGAGCAGTACTTC.

The chain employs TRBV6-6 and TRBJ1-1, with unresolved D. The CDR3 runs 11 residues. Germline CDR1 MNHNY, CDR2 SVGAGI (reference sequence). V was cut by 6 bases and J by 11 bases, with 13 bases left in between. The DNA for the CDR3 is TGTGCCAGCAGCCCGGACTCTACGGCTTTCTTT. This translates into CASSPDSTAFF.

This clonotype appeared a few times. J is TRBJ2-7 and V is TRBV29-1, with TRBD2 matching 12 bases. The V and J ends lost 4 bases and 3 bases, in that order; junction bases with no gene match: 4. Germline CDR1 reads SQVTM; CDR2 reads ANQGSEA. The CDR3 contains 14 residues. The CDR3: CSVGSTSGGYEQYF. The CDR3 region has the DNA TGCAGCGTTGGGTCGACTAGCGGGGGCTACGAGCAGTACTTC.

The rearrangement links TRBV5-1 to TRBJ2-7, with 7 bases lining up with TRBD2. Germline CDR1 SGHRS, CDR2 YFSETQ. The CDR3 covers 14 residues. The V and J ends lost 3 bases and 0 bases, in that order; junction bases with no gene match: 3. The CDR3: CASSWGGSSYEQYF. The CDR3, as DNA: TGCGCCAGCAGCTGGGGGGGGAGCTCCTACGAGCAGTACTTC. The whole variable domain, remainder taken from reference TRBV5-1 and TRBJ2-7, is KAGVTQTPRYLIKTRGQQVTLSCSPISGHRSVSWYQQTPGQGLQFLFEYFSETQRNKGNFPGRFSGRQFSNSRSEMNVSTLELGDSALYLCASSWGGSSYEQYFGPGTRLTVT.

This clonotype showed up just a few times. The chain links TRBV3-1 to TRBJ2-5, with 7 bases lining up with TRBD1. The CDR3 covers 15 residues. Trimming removed 1 base from V and 5 bases from J; junction bases left unmatched: 7. Germline values: CDR1 LGHDT, CDR2 YNNKEL (reference sequence). The CDR3 loop reads CASSQAGTGAETQYF. The DNA for the CDR3 is TGTGCCAGCAGCCAAGCCGGAACAGGGGCGGAGACCCAGTACTTC.

The gene calls are TRBV9 and TRBJ2-7; 10 bases map to TRBD2. V gave up 0 bases and J gave up 5 bases; unmatched junction bases: 5. Germline V lookup: CDR1 SGDLS, CDR2 YYNGEE. The CDR3 totals 15 residues. The CDR3 DNA follows: TGTGCCAGCAGCGTAGGCACTAGCGGGATGAACGAGCAGTACTTC. This codes for CASSVGTSGMNEQYF.

The rearrangement links TRBV7-6 to TRBJ2-2, with 13 bases aligning to TRBD2. V gave up 6 bases and J gave up 1 base; unmatched junction bases: 8. The germline CDR1 and CDR2 sequences are SGHVS and FNYEAQ. This CDR3 has 18 amino acids. CDR3 region: CASSTGLAGRRNTGELFF. Written as DNA, the CDR3 is TGTGCCAGCAGTACGGGACTAGCGGGACGCCGGAACACCGGGGAGCTGTTTTTT.

This chain links TRBV7-3 with TRBJ2-1; D tentatively reads TRBD1 or TRBD2 (5 bases each). The germline V and J ends were trimmed by 2 bases and 9 bases, with 17 bases remaining between them. The CDR3 length is 15 residues. Looked up from germline, CDR1 is SGHTA and CDR2 is FQGTGA. CDR3 bases: TGTGCCAGCAGCTTAGGTGGACGAGGGGCTGGTGAGCAGTTCTTC. The encoded protein is CASSLGGRGAGEQFF. Full variable domain (missing parts from reference TRBV7-3 and TRBJ2-1): GAGVSQTPSNKVTEKGKYVELRCDPISGHTALYWYRQSLGQGPEFLIYFQGTGAADDSGLPNDRFFAVRPEGSVSTLKIQRTERGDSAVYLCASSLGGRGAGEQFFGPGTRLTVL.

Here the CDR3 reads CASSPAPTSPYEQYF. In DNA, the CDR3 is TGTGCCAGCAGCCCGGCACCGACCTCCCCATACGAGCAGTACTTC. The chain links TRBV6-1 to TRBJ2-7; no firm D call. V was clipped by 6 bases and J by 4 bases, with 19 bases between them. CDR3 size: 15 residues. CDR1 is MNHNS and CDR2 is SASEGT in the germline V gene.

This clonotype occurred a few times. The chain employs TRBV20-1 and TRBJ2-5, with unresolved D. The DNA end favors TRBJ2-7, so the J call may be wrong. Germline values: CDR1 DFQATT, CDR2 SNEGSKA (reference sequence). This CDR3 is built from 16 residues. The chain's CDR3 is CSARGKPGELLFEQYF. As DNA, the CDR3 is TGCAGTGCTAGAGGGAAACCGGGCGAATTGCTGTTCGAGCAGTACTTC.

The CDR3 DNA sequence: TGTGCCAGCAGACCAGGCTTCCTCTCCTACGAGCAGTACTTC. It encodes CASRPGFLSYEQYF. V and J are TRBV28 and TRBJ2-7; D remains unclear. Germline-derived CDR1 and CDR2 are MDHEN and SYDVKM. The V gene lost 6 bases and the J gene lost 0 bases, with 12 bases spanning the gap. The CDR3 contains 14 residues.

The chain carries TRBV29-1 and TRBJ2-5; D call uncertain. The DNA end favors TRBJ2-7, so the J call may be wrong. CDR3 length equals 14 residues. CDR1 is SQVTM, CDR2 ANQGSEA, per germline. Here the CDR3 reads CSVEQVTGKYEQYF. In nucleotides, the CDR3 is TGCAGCGTTGAACAGGTGACGGGCAAATACGAGCAGTACTTC.

This clonotype was counted a few times. Germline and junction disagree at one end, which may indicate a read error. The chain links TRBV6-1 to TRBJ2-7; 10 bases are shared with TRBD2. Germline V gene data show CDR1 as MNHNS and CDR2 as SASEGT. CDR3 length: 16 amino acids. The CDR3 DNA sequence: TGTGCCAGCAGCGAAGGACTAGCGGCAATGGGCTACGAGCAGTACTTC. Translating gives CASSEGLAAMGYEQYF.

The chain couples TRBV20-1 to TRBJ2-7, with D perhaps TRBD2 (6 bases). CDR1 and CDR2 from the germline V gene are DFQATT and SNEGSKA (reference sequence). This CDR3 has 14 residues. Trimming stripped 5 bases from V and 3 bases from J, with 17 bases between. In DNA form, the CDR3 reads TGCAGTGCTCCCCCCGGGGACTCATTCTACGAGCAGTACTTC. Translation: CSAPPGDSFYEQYF.

V is TRBV28 and J is TRBJ1-2; tentative D call: TRBD1 (5 bases). CDR3 length equals 12 residues. The V and J ends lost 6 bases and 4 bases respectively, with 9 bases between them. Germline CDR1 reads MDHEN; CDR2 reads SYDVKM. In DNA form, the CDR3 reads TGTGCCAGCAGAGACAGAATCTATGGCTACACCTTC. This encodes CASRDRIYGYTF.

This chain connects TRBV7-9 to TRBJ1-5, with D maybe TRBD1 (5 bases). Germline values: CDR1 SEHNR, CDR2 FQNEAQ (reference sequence). The CDR3 runs to 14 residues. With 1 base removed from V and 6 bases from J, the gap between germline ends came to 10 bases. The CDR3 sequence: CASSLEGEGQPQHF. The CDR3 region has the DNA TGTGCCAGCAGCTTAGAAGGGGAAGGTCAGCCCCAGCATTTT.

This clonotype was seen just once. The rearrangement joins TRBV7-9 to TRBJ1-1; D may be TRBD1 (5 bases). Trimming removed 4 bases from V and 4 bases from J, with 7 bases in between. Germline V gene data show CDR1 as SEHNR and CDR2 as FQNEAQ (reference sequence). This CDR3 region has 12 residues. The CDR3 DNA sequence: TGTGCCAGCAGCTGGCAGGGCACTGAAGCTTTCTTT. As protein: CASSWQGTEAFF.

The chain carries TRBV5-6 and TRBJ2-7; D possibly corresponds to TRBD2 (6 bases). The CDR3 sequence is 14 residues long. Trimming cost V 5 bases and J 4 bases, with 16 bases left between them. CDR1 SGHDT and CDR2 YYEEEE come from the germline V gene. CDR3 coding DNA: TGTGCCAGCAGTCCCCCCGTTGGGACTTACGAGCAGTACTTC. This translates into CASSPPVGTYEQYF.

The chain combines TRBV4-2 with TRBJ2-4; TRBD1 agrees at 9 bases. Unmatched junction bases numbered 19, after V lost 6 bases and J lost 7 bases. This CDR3 is built from 18 residues. Germline V gene lookup returns CDR1 LGHNA and CDR2 YNFKEQ. The CDR3 bases are TGTGCCAGCAGTCAACAGGGGGCTAGGGTTGAGGCAGGGAACATTCAGTACTTC. It codes for CASSQQGARVEAGNIQYF.

This clonotype has more than one count but fewer than ten. The chain carries TRBV10-3 and TRBJ2-1; perhaps D is TRBD1 or TRBD2 (5 bases each). Germline loops: CDR1 ENHRY, CDR2 SYGVKD. Trimming left V 6 bases short and J 8 bases short, with 11 bases between. This CDR3 contains 12 residues. The CDR3, as DNA: TGTGCCATCAGAGGGGACCGGGATGAGCAGTTCTTC. This codes for CAIRGDRDEQFF.

The chain combines TRBV6-1 with TRBJ2-7; unclear D gene. The germline V gene has CDR1 MNHNS and CDR2 SASEGT. The CDR3 runs 15 residues. V gave up 2 bases and J gave up 5 bases, with 16 bases separating them. DNA for the CDR3: TGTGCCAGCAGTGAACGTGGACGCGGTGATCACGAGCAGTACTTC. As protein: CASSERGRGDHEQYF.

This chain uses TRBV21-1 with TRBJ2-1; the table's D call TRBD1 went unverified against the DNA. TRBV21-1 is classified as a pseudogene. CDR3 length: 15 amino acids. The CDR3 DNA reads TGTGCCAGCATCGACTCCGGGACAGGGGACAATGAGCAGTTCTTC. This gives the protein CASIDSGTGDNEQFF.

This clonotype came up a few times. V is TRBV29-1 and J is TRBJ2-1, with D possibly called TRBD1 or TRBD2 (6 bases each). CDR3 length: 12 residues. Germline V gives CDR1 SQVTM, CDR2 ANQGSEA. V lost 7 bases to trimming and J lost 5 bases, with 12 bases between them. The CDR3 bases are TGCAGCGCCAGGAGGGGGGACAATGAGCAGTTCTTC. Residues: CSARRGDNEQFF.

The rearrangement joins TRBV3-1 to TRBJ2-5; 11 nucleotides match TRBD2. Per the germline V gene, CDR1 is LGHDT and CDR2 is YNNKEL (reference sequence). V lost 4 bases to trimming and J lost 0 bases; unmatched junction nucleotides: 4. This CDR3 contains 16 residues. The DNA for the CDR3 is TGTGCCAGCAGCCGTCGGACTAGCGGGCACCAAGAGACCCAGTACTTC. This translates into CASSRRTSGHQETQYF.

The count of this clonotype is one. This may be a read error: a much more frequent sequence differs by one nucleotide. The rearrangement links TRBV7-2 to TRBJ2-3; a weak D match, TRBD2 (6 bases). The germline V gene has CDR1 SGHTA and CDR2 FQGNSA. The CDR3 extends over 13 amino acids. Trimming removed 2 bases from V and 4 bases from J, with 7 bases in between. CDR3 sequence: CASSLREADTQYF. CDR3 bases: TGTGCCAGCAGCTTAAGGGAGGCAGATACGCAGTATTTT. The full variable domain, with the rest looked up from reference TRBV7-2 and TRBJ2-3, is GAGVSQSPSNKVTEKGKDVELRCDPISGHTALYWYRQSLGQGLEFLIYFQGNSAPDKSGLPSDRFSAERTGGSVSTLTIQRTQQEDSAVYLCASSLREADTQYFGPGTRLTVL.